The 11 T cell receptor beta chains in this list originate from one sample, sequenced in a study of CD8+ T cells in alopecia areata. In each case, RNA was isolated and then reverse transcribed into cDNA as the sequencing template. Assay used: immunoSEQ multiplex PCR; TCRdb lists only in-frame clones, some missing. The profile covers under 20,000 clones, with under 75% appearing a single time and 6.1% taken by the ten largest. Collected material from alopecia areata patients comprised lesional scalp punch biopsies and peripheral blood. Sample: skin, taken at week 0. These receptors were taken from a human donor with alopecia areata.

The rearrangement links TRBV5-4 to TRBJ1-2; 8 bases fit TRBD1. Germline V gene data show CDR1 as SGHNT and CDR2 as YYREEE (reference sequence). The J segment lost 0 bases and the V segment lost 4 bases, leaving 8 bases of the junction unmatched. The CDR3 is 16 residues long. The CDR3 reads CASSPGTGSSNYGYTF. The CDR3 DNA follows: TGTGCCAGCAGCCCAGGGACAGGTTCTTCTAACTATGGCTACACCTTC.

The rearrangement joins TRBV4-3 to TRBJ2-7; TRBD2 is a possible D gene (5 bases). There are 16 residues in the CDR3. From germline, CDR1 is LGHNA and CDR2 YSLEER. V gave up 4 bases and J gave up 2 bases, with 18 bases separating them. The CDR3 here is CASSLRAWGDPYEQYF. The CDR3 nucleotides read TGCGCCAGCAGCCTCCGAGCATGGGGAGACCCCTACGAGCAGTACTTC.

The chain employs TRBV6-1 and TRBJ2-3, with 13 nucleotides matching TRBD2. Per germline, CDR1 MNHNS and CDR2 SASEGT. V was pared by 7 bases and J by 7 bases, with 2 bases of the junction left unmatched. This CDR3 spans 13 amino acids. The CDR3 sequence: CASKTSGGNTQYF. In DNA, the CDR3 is TGTGCCAGCAAGACTAGCGGGGGGAATACGCAGTATTTT.

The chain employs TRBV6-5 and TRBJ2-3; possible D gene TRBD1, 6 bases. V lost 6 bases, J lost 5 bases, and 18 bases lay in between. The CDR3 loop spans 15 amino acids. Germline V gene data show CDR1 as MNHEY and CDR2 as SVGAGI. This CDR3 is CASSPRGHILDTQYF. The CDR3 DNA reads TGTGCCAGCAGCCCCCGGGGACATATCCTAGATACGCAGTATTTT.

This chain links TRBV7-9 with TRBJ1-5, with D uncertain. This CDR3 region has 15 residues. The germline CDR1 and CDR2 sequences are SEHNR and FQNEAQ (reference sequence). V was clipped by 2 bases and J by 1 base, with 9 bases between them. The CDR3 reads CASSLSTRSNQPQHF. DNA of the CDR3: TGTGCCAGCAGCTTATCCACAAGAAGCAATCAGCCCCAGCATTTT.

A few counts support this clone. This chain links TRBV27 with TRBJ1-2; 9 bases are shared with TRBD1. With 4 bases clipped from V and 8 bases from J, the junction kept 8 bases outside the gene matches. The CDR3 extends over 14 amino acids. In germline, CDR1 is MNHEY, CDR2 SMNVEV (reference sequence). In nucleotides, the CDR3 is TGTGCCAGCAGTTCCCTCCGGGACAGGGCAGGCTACACCTTC. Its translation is CASSSLRDRAGYTF.

As DNA, the CDR3 is TGTGCCAGTAGTGCTTACATGACCAGGAGACCTGAAGCTTTCTTT. It yields the protein CASSAYMTRRPEAFF. The V gene is TRBV19, the J gene TRBJ1-1; no reliable D call. The CDR3 totals 15 residues. CDR1 and CDR2 from the germline V gene are LNHDA and SQIVND (reference sequence). Deletions cut 5 bases from V and 6 bases from J, with 19 bases between.

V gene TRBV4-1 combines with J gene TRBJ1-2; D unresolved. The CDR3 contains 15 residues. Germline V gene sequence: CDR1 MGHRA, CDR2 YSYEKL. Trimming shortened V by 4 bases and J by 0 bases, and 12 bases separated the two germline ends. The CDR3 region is CASSPGRGTNYGYTF. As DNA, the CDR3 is TGCGCCAGCAGCCCCGGAAGAGGCACTAACTATGGCTACACCTTC.

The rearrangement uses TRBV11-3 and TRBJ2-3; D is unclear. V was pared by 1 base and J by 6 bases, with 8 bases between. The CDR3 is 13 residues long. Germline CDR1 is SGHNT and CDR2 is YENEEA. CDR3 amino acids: CASSLASPDTQYF. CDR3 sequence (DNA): TGTGCCAGCAGCTTAGCGAGCCCCGATACGCAGTATTTT. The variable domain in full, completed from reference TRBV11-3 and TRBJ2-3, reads EAGVVQSPRYKIIEKKQPVAFWCNPISGHNTLYWYLQNLGQGPELLIRYENEEAVDDSQLPKDRFSAERLKGVDSTLKIQPAELGDSAVYLCASSLASPDTQYFGPGTRLTVL.

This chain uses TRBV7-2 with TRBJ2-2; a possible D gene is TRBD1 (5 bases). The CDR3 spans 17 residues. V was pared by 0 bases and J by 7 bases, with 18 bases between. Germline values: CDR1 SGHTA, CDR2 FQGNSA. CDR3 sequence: CASSLAGPRGVGGELFF. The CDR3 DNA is TGTGCCAGCAGCTTAGCGGGGCCTAGGGGCGTCGGCGGGGAGCTGTTTTTT.

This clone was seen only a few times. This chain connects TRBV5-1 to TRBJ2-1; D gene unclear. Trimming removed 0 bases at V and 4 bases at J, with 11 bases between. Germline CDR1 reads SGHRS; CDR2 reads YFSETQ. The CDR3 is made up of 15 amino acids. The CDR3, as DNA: TGCGCCAGCAGCTTGGGGCTACTTACGTACAATGAGCAGTTCTTC. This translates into CASSLGLLTYNEQFF.